The sequence of this TCR beta chain was determined in a study of T cell repertoires in cytomegalovirus infection. The overall study: Based on public TCR beta signatures, there were indications of CMV infection and of a matching HLA type.

Findings of the study overall: HLA-C-restricted CMV-specific TCR beta clonotypes were dominant in the ex vivo response. Summed frequency of public TCR beta families distinguished CMV carriers with the relevant HLA.

About this clonotype: Antigen unknown.

MiXCR, run by TCRdb on the reads, gives a single entry per CDR3 protein. Of some 400,000 distinct CDR3 sequences in the sample, about a third were seen once. Germline-derived CDR1 and CDR2 are LGHNA and YNFKEQ. Trimming took 5 bases from V and 3 from J; bases not matched to a gene: 10. The CDR3 runs 17 residues. The chain employs TRBV4-2 and TRBJ2-3; 11 nucleotides line up with TRBD1. Specimen: PBMCs. The clonotype was recovered from a human donor in good health (CMV status not recorded). Some clones in this sample may be carry-over from other donors' samples. In nucleotides, the CDR3 is TGTGCCAGCAGCATAAGAGGTGGGACAGGGGGAACAGATACGCAGTATTTT. As protein: CASSIRGGTGGTDTQYF.